One sample yielded the 32 T cell receptor beta chains listed below, sequenced in a study of OX40 agonist ivuxolimab in advanced cancers. The assay was immunoSEQ multiplex PCR, and TCRdb's table has in-frame clones only and misses some. This table holds 47,000 or so clones, around nine tenths found once. The source was CD4+ or CD8+ T cells sorted from blood, collected in a trial of the OX40 agonist ivuxolimab. These receptors were taken from an adult with an advanced solid tumor such as melanoma, head and neck, liver or kidney cancer.

The chain couples TRBV2 to TRBJ1-6, with D uncertain. Trimming took off 1 base at V and 4 bases at J, with 8 bases between the two ends. The CDR3 contains 15 residues. CDR1 and CDR2 (germline): SNHLY, FYNNEI. CDR3 residues: CASSEGGIYNSPLHF. The CDR3 nucleotides are TGTGCCAGCAGTGAAGGGGGTATTTATAATTCACCCCTCCACTTT.

This chain links TRBV15 with TRBJ1-1; no definite D call. Germline V CDR1 and CDR2: LNHNV, YYDKDF (reference sequence). This CDR3 is built from 14 residues. V gave up 5 bases and J gave up 6 bases, with 16 bases separating them. This CDR3 is CATSLNREWSEAFF. The CDR3 bases are TGTGCCACCAGCCTCAACCGGGAGTGGTCTGAAGCTTTCTTT.

The chain is built from TRBV28 and TRBJ2-5; TRBD1 matches 7 bases. Near its end, the DNA agrees better with TRBJ2-7, so the J call may be wrong. Germline loops: CDR1 MDHEN, CDR2 SYDVKM. This CDR3 comprises 14 residues. The CDR3 is CASSFRQGTYEQYF. The DNA of the CDR3 is TGTGCCAGCAGTTTTAGACAGGGTACCTACGAGCAGTACTTC.

In its sample, this clone was seen a few times. The chain combines TRBV19 with TRBJ1-1, with a weak D call TRBD1 (6 bases). Germline loops: CDR1 LNHDA, CDR2 SQIVND (reference sequence). This CDR3 spans 14 amino acids. Trimming pared 2 bases from V and 2 bases from J, leaving 9 bases between. The CDR3 protein is CASSISGQNTEAFF. The CDR3, as DNA: TGTGCCAGTAGTATATCGGGACAAAACACTGAAGCTTTCTTT. Full variable domain (outside the CDR3, taken from reference TRBV19 and TRBJ1-1): DGGITQSPKYLFRKEGQNVTLSCEQNLNHDAMYWYRQDPGQGLRLIYYSQIVNDFQKGDIAEGYSVSREKKESFPLTVTSAQKNPTAFYLCASSISGQNTEAFFGQGTRLTVV.

CDR3 in DNA: TGCGCCAGCAGCCTGAACGGACAGGGCGGGCAGCCCCAGCATTTT. Its translation: CASSLNGQGGQPQHF. The chain joins TRBV5-1 to TRBJ1-5; 8 nucleotides line up with TRBD1. The V gene's germline CDR1 is SGHRS and CDR2 YFSETQ. Trimming at V came to 4 bases and at J to 7 bases, leaving 10 bases not matched to a gene. There are 15 residues in the CDR3. The variable domain in full, completed from reference TRBV5-1 and TRBJ1-5, reads KAGVTQTPRYLIKTRGQQVTLSCSPISGHRSVSWYQQTPGQGLQFLFEYFSETQRNKGNFPGRFSGRQFSNSRSEMNVSTLELGDSALYLCASSLNGQGGQPQHFGDGTRLSIL.

This clone was seen more than once but under ten times. The rearrangement links TRBV11-2 to TRBJ1-2; D is ambiguous. Germline assignment: CDR1 SGHAT and CDR2 FQNNGV. The CDR3 loop spans 11 amino acids. Trimming removed 5 bases from V and 14 bases from J, with 15 bases in between. CDR3 region: CASSQAGIGTF. CDR3 nucleotides: TGTGCCAGCAGCCAAGCCGGGATTGGGACCTTC. Together with reference TRBV11-2 and TRBJ1-2, the CDR3 gives the full variable domain: EAGVAQSPRYKIIEKRQSVAFWCNPISGHATLYWYQQILGQGPKLLIQFQNNGVVDDSQLPKDRFSAERLKGVDSTLKIQPAKLEDSAVYLCASSQAGIGTFGSGTRLTVV.

This clone was seen only once. The chain recombines TRBV7-2 with TRBJ2-7; D might be TRBD1 (6 bases). Germline V gives CDR1 SGHTA, CDR2 FQGNSA. The CDR3 consists of 15 residues. Trimming took 2 bases from V and 0 from J, leaving 11 bases between them. In nucleotides, the CDR3 is TGTGCCAGCAGCTTACCCGACAGGAGCTCCTACGAGCAGTACTTC. Its protein product is CASSLPDRSSYEQYF.

In its sample, this clone was seen once. The chain has TRBV19 and TRBJ2-3, with unresolved D. This CDR3 contains 12 residues. V was shortened by 0 bases and J by 6 bases, with 4 bases between the two germline ends. The germline V gene has CDR1 LNHDA and CDR2 SQIVND (reference sequence). The CDR3 sequence is CASSIEGDTQYF. In DNA, the CDR3 is TGTGCCAGTAGTATAGAAGGCGATACGCAGTATTTT.

The chain couples TRBV11-3 to TRBJ1-1; D possibly corresponds to TRBD1 (5 bases). Trimming cost V 2 bases and J 7 bases, with 17 bases left between them. The CDR3 consists of 15 residues. The germline CDR1 and CDR2 sequences are SGHNT and YENEEA. CDR3 sequence reads: CASSLTSGLRDEAFF. The CDR3 DNA follows: TGTGCCAGCAGCTTAACCTCGGGGCTAAGAGATGAAGCTTTCTTT. Full variable domain (rest looked up from reference TRBV11-3 and TRBJ1-1): EAGVVQSPRYKIIEKKQPVAFWCNPISGHNTLYWYLQNLGQGPELLIRYENEEAVDDSQLPKDRFSAERLKGVDSTLKIQPAELGDSAVYLCASSLTSGLRDEAFFGQGTRLTVV.

V is TRBV14 and J is TRBJ1-6, with a weak D call TRBD1 (6 bases). V lost 1 base, J lost 8 bases, and 15 bases lay in between. The CDR3 is 16 residues long. CDR1 and CDR2 (germline): SGHDN, FVKESK. The CDR3 region is CASSQGAYRVHSPLHF. Here the CDR3 DNA reads TGTGCCAGCAGCCAAGGAGCCTACAGGGTACATTCACCCCTCCACTTT.

J is TRBJ2-3 and V is TRBV19; no definite D call. Trimming removed 0 bases from V and 0 bases from J, with 4 bases in between. The CDR3 covers 14 residues. Germline CDR1 is LNHDA and CDR2 is SQIVND (reference sequence). The CDR3: CASSIDVSTDTQYF. CDR3 sequence (DNA): TGTGCCAGTAGTATAGACGTCAGCACAGATACGCAGTATTTT.

This chain joins TRBV9 and TRBJ1-2; 8 bases line up with TRBD1. After removal of 4 bases from V and 2 bases from J, the junction contained 7 bases not matched to a gene. CDR1 and CDR2 from the germline V gene are SGDLS and YYNGEE. The CDR3 is 15 residues long. CDR3 coding DNA: TGTGCCAGCAGCTTTAACAGGGGGTTGAACTATGGCTACACCTTC. This translates into CASSFNRGLNYGYTF. Variable domain in full (rest from reference TRBV9 and TRBJ1-2): DSGVTQTPKHLITATGQRVTLRCSPRSGDLSVYWYQQSLDQGLQFLIQYYNGEERAKGNILERFSAQQFPDLHSELNLSSLELGDSALYFCASSFNRGLNYGYTFGSGTRLTVV.

This clone was detected once. The rearrangement uses TRBV27 and TRBJ2-1, with 8 bases that match TRBD1. V was clipped by 5 bases and J by 6 bases; unmatched bases: 0. The CDR3 loop spans 12 amino acids. The germline gives CDR1 MNHEY, CDR2 SMNVEV (reference sequence). Here the CDR3 DNA reads TGTGCCAGCAGTGGACAGGGCAATGAGCAGTTCTTC. It specifies CASSGQGNEQFF.

The chain combines TRBV28 with TRBJ2-2; TRBD1 matches at 7 bases. V was pared by 5 bases and J by 2 bases, with 5 bases of the junction left unmatched. CDR1 and CDR2 (germline): MDHEN, SYDVKM. CDR3 length equals 15 residues. The CDR3 nucleotides are TGTGCCAGCAGTCCAAGGGACAGTAACACCGGGGAGCTGTTTTTT. It is translated as CASSPRDSNTGELFF.

The J gene is TRBJ1-5, the V gene TRBV28; D may be TRBD1 (5 bases). The V gene lost 3 bases and the J gene lost 6 bases, with 15 bases spanning the gap. Germline V CDR1 and CDR2: MDHEN, SYDVKM. The CDR3 runs to 15 residues. The CDR3 DNA reads TGTGCCAGCAGTTTGGCCGGGGCCCAACGTCAGCCCCAGCATTTT. Residues: CASSLAGAQRQPQHF.

The J gene is TRBJ2-2, the V gene TRBV5-6; TRBD2 agrees at 7 bases. Trimming cost V 6 bases and J 1 base; bases outside gene matches: 9. The CDR3 is 16 residues long. Germline V lookup: CDR1 SGHDT, CDR2 YYEEEE. For the CDR3, the DNA is TGTGCCAGCACCCCCTTGTCGGGGGGGAACACCGGGGAGCTGTTTTTT. Its protein is CASTPLSGGNTGELFF.

The V and J genes are TRBV11-2 and TRBJ2-1; 8 bases agree with TRBD2. The junction had 10 bases not matched to a gene; V was cut back by 3 bases and J by 3 bases. The germline gives CDR1 SGHAT, CDR2 FQNNGV. This CDR3 comprises 17 residues. CDR3 loop: CASSFHGTSPFYNEQFF. Written as DNA, the CDR3 is TGTGCCAGCAGCTTCCATGGGACTAGTCCCTTCTACAATGAGCAGTTCTTC.

The V and J genes are TRBV10-1 and TRBJ2-1, with a weak D call TRBD1 (5 bases). CDR1 and CDR2 from the germline V gene are WNHNN and SYGVQD (reference sequence). The ends were cut back, 4 bases at V and 10 bases at J, with 8 bases in the middle. The CDR3 spans 11 residues. CDR3 loop: CASSGTREQFF. For the CDR3, the DNA is TGCGCCAGCAGTGGGACAAGGGAGCAGTTCTTC.

The rearrangement links TRBV30 to TRBJ1-1; the match to TRBD1 covers 8 bases. V gave up 3 bases and J gave up 0 bases; unmatched junction bases: 6. The CDR3 spans 15 residues. The germline gives CDR1 GTSNPN, CDR2 SVGIG (reference sequence). The CDR3 loop reads CAWRGQAGMNTEAFF. As DNA, the CDR3 is TGTGCCTGGAGGGGACAGGCCGGAATGAACACTGAAGCTTTCTTT.

This chain links TRBV6-6 with TRBJ1-5; TRBD1 is a possible D gene (6 bases). Looked up from germline, CDR1 is MNHNY and CDR2 is SVGAGI (reference sequence). The CDR3 extends over 16 amino acids. Trimming removed 7 bases at V and 2 bases at J, with 18 bases between. CDR3 bases: TGTGCCAGCAACCGCCAGGGGCCTAAGGGCAATCAGCCCCAGCATTTT. The encoded protein is CASNRQGPKGNQPQHF.

The chain joins TRBV2 to TRBJ2-1; 13 bases map to TRBD2. Germline CDR1 and CDR2: SNHLY and FYNNEI. This CDR3 is 19 amino acids long. Unmatched junction bases numbered 12, after V lost 7 bases and J lost 0 bases. CDR3 nucleotide sequence: TGTGCCAGCATCGGACTAGCGGGGGCCCAGTTGCCCTCCTACAATGAGCAGTTCTTC. It encodes CASIGLAGAQLPSYNEQFF.

This clone occurred once. The genes are TRBV9 and TRBJ1-4; TRBD1 might be the D (5 bases). Germline V gives CDR1 SGDLS, CDR2 YYNGEE. V lost 3 bases, J lost 3 bases, and 12 bases lay in between. The length of the CDR3 is 15 residues. CDR3 nucleotides: TGTGCCAGCAGCGCGGGGGGAGGGTCTAATGAAAAACTGTTTTTT. Amino acids: CASSAGGGSNEKLFF.

This clone was counted a single time. The V gene is TRBV25-1, the J gene TRBJ2-5; no definite D call. The CDR3 is made up of 13 amino acids. Germline values: CDR1 MGHDK, CDR2 SYGVNS. The ends were cut back, 6 bases at V and 2 bases at J, with 10 bases in the middle. The CDR3 reads CASSRPEQETQYF. The CDR3 coding sequence is TGTGCCAGCAGCAGACCTGAACAAGAGACCCAGTACTTC.

The chain is built from TRBV5-1 and TRBJ2-1, with D unclear. Trimming removed 3 bases from V and 9 bases from J, with 16 bases in between. The germline gives CDR1 SGHRS, CDR2 YFSETQ. This CDR3 region has 14 residues. The CDR3 loop reads CASSWARAEGEQFF. For the CDR3, the DNA is TGCGCCAGCAGCTGGGCACGCGCCGAAGGTGAGCAGTTCTTC.

The V and J genes are TRBV11-2 and TRBJ2-7; 8 bases line up with TRBD1. Looked up from germline, CDR1 is SGHAT and CDR2 is FQNNGV. This CDR3 contains 13 residues. Losses at the gene ends were 4 bases for V and 4 bases for J; bases not matched to a gene: 3. CDR3 amino acids: CASSSGQGYEQYF. CDR3 sequence (DNA): TGTGCCAGCAGCTCAGGACAGGGTTACGAGCAGTACTTC. Combining the CDR3 with reference TRBV11-2 and TRBJ2-7 gives the whole variable domain EAGVAQSPRYKIIEKRQSVAFWCNPISGHATLYWYQQILGQGPKLLIQFQNNGVVDDSQLPKDRFSAERLKGVDSTLKIQPAKLEDSAVYLCASSSGQGYEQYFGPGTRLTVT.

This clone turned up a few times. This chain's CDR3 is CASSPELLEEKLFF. In DNA, the CDR3 is TGTGCCAGCTCACCGGAGCTCTTAGAGGAAAAACTGTTTTTT. The chain employs TRBV18 and TRBJ1-4; D unresolved. This CDR3 has 14 residues. Germline-derived CDR1 and CDR2 are KGHSH and LQKENI. V lost 3 bases to trimming and J lost 8 bases, with 13 bases between them.

J is TRBJ1-1 and V is TRBV13; 10 nucleotides agree with TRBD1. The CDR3 runs 15 residues. V was pared by 5 bases and J by 6 bases, with 9 bases of the junction left unmatched. Germline CDR1 is PRHDT and CDR2 is FYEKMQ (reference sequence). The CDR3 DNA reads as TGTGCCAGCAGCCCATCGGGACAGGGGAAACCTGAAGCTTTCTTT. Translating it yields CASSPSGQGKPEAFF.

The chain carries TRBV29-1 and TRBJ2-1, with D possibly being TRBD2 (6 bases). The germline gives CDR1 SQVTM, CDR2 ANQGSEA. CDR3 length: 15 residues. V shed 3 bases and J shed 9 bases, with 21 bases lying between them. The DNA for the CDR3 is TGCAGCGTTGAGGCTGCGGGCAGGGCGCGGGGTGAGCAGTTCTTC. This codes for CSVEAAGRARGEQFF.

J is TRBJ1-1 and V is TRBV11-2, with unresolved D. Germline values: CDR1 SGHAT, CDR2 FQNNGV. CDR3 size: 16 residues. The ends were cut back, 5 bases at V and 3 bases at J, with 19 bases in the middle. The CDR3 region is CASSPGPLKGHTEAFF. The CDR3 bases are TGTGCCAGCAGCCCCGGACCCCTAAAAGGTCACACTGAAGCTTTCTTT.

This chain links TRBV7-9 with TRBJ2-7, with D possibly being TRBD1 (6 bases). Germline V lookup: CDR1 SEHNR, CDR2 FQNEAQ (reference sequence). There are 15 residues in the CDR3. Trimming cost V 4 bases and J 2 bases, with 15 bases left between them. The CDR3 spells CASSSGVNGTYEQYF. CDR3 DNA: TGTGCCAGCAGCTCAGGGGTCAACGGGACCTACGAGCAGTACTTC.

This clone was detected only a few times. The gene calls are TRBV6-5 and TRBJ1-2; perhaps TRBD1 as D (6 bases). There are 13 residues in the CDR3. Germline V gene sequence: CDR1 MNHEY, CDR2 SVGAGI. V was clipped by 5 bases and J by 4 bases, with 11 bases between them. CDR3 in DNA: TGTGCCAGCAGTACCGGGGGGGCCTATGGCTACACCTTC. Translation gives CASSTGGAYGYTF.

This chain joins TRBV19 and TRBJ1-1, with D perhaps matching TRBD1 (5 bases). With 6 bases removed from V and 5 bases from J, the gap between germline ends came to 22 bases. The germline gives CDR1 LNHDA, CDR2 SQIVND (reference sequence). This CDR3 has 16 amino acids. CDR3 coding DNA: TGTGCCAGTAGAGCTGGGAGAGGGGCGGTAGAAACTGAAGCTTTCTTT. The encoded protein is CASRAGRGAVETEAFF. Looking up the rest from reference TRBV19 and TRBJ1-1 gives the full variable domain: DGGITQSPKYLFRKEGQNVTLSCEQNLNHDAMYWYRQDPGQGLRLIYYSQIVNDFQKGDIAEGYSVSREKKESFPLTVTSAQKNPTAFYLCASRAGRGAVETEAFFGQGTRLTVV.